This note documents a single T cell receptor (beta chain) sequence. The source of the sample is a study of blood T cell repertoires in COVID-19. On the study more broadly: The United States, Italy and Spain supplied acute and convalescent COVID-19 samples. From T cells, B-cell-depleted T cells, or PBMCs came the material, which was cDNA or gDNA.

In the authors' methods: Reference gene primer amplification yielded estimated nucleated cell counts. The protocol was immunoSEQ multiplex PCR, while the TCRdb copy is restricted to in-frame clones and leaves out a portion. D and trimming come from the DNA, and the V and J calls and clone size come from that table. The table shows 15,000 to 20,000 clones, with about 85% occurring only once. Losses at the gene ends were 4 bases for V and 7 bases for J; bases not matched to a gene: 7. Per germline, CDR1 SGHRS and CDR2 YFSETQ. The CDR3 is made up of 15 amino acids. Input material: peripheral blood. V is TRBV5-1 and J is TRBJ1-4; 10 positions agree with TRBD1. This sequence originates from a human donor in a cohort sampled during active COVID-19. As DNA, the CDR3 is TGCGCCAGCAGCATGTGGGACAGGGGCACTGAAAAACTGTTTTTT. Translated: CASSMWDRGTEKLFF.